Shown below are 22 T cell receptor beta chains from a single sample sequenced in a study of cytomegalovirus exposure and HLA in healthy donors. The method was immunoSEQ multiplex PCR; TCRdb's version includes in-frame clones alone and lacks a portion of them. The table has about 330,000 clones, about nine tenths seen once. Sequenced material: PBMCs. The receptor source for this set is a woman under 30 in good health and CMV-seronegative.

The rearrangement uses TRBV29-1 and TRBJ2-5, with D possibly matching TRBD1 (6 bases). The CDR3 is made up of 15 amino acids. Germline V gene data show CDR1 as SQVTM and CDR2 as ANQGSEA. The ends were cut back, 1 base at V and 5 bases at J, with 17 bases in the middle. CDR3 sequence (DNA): TGCAGCGTTGAAGCCCCCGGCAGGGGCTGGGAGACCCAGTACTTC. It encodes CSVEAPGRGWETQYF.

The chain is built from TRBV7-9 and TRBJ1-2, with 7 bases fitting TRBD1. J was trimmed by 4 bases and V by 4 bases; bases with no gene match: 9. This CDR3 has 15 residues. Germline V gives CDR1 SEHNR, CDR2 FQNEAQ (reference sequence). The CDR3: CASSYQDRVGYGYTF. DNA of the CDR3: TGTGCCAGCAGCTACCAAGACAGGGTTGGCTATGGCTACACCTTC. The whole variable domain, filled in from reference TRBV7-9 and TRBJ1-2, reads DTGVSQNPRHKITKRGQNVTFRCDPISEHNRLYWYRQTLGQGPEFLTYFQNEAQLEKSRLLSDRFSAERPKGSFSTLEIQRTEQGDSAMYLCASSYQDRVGYGYTFGSGTRLTVV.

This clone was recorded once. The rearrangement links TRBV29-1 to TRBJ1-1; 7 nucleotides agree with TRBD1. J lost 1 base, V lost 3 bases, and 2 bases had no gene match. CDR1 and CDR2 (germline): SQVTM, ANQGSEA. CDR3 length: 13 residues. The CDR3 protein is CSVETGRNTEAFF. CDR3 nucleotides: TGCAGCGTTGAGACAGGGCGGAACACTGAAGCTTTCTTT.

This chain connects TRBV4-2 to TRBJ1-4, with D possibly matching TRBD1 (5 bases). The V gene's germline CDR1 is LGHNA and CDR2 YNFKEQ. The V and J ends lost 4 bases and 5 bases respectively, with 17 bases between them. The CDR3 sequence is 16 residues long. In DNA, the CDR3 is TGTGCCAGCAGCCTCCTGGGGCCGGGTCGGAATGAAAAACTGTTTTTT. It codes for CASSLLGPGRNEKLFF.

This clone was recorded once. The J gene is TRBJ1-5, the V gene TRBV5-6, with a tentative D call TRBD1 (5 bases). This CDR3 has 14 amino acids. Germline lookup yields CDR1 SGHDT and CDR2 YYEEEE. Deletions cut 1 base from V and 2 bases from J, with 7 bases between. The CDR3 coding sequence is TGTGCCAGCAGCTTGATAGGGGGCAATCAGCCCCAGCATTTT. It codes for CASSLIGGNQPQHF.

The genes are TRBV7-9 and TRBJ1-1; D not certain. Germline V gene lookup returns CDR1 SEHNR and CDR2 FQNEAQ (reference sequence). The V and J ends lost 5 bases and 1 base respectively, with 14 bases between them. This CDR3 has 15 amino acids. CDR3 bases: TGTGCCAGCAGCCCTAGGGAACTAGGGAACACTGAAGCTTTCTTT. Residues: CASSPRELGNTEAFF.

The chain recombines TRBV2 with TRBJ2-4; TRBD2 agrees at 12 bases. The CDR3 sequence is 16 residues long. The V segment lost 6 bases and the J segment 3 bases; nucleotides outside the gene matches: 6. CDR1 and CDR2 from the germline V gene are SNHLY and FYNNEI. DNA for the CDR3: TGTGCCAGCAGGGGAAAACTAGCGGGGGGCAAAAACATTCAGTACTTC. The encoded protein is CASRGKLAGGKNIQYF.

The CDR3 nucleotides are TGTGCCAGCAGCTTGTTTTCCGGGACTAGCACAGATACGCAGTATTTT. Protein: CASSLFSGTSTDTQYF. The V gene is TRBV13, the J gene TRBJ2-3; D is perhaps TRBD2 (6 bases). The CDR3 length is 16 residues. V was trimmed by 3 bases and J by 0 bases, leaving 13 bases between them. CDR1 and CDR2 (germline): PRHDT, FYEKMQ (reference sequence). Supplemented by reference TRBV13 and TRBJ2-3, the full variable domain reads AAGVIQSPRHLIKEKRETATLKCYPIPRHDTVYWYQQGPGQDPQFLISFYEKMQSDKGSIPDRFSAQQFSDYHSELNMSSLELGDSALYFCASSLFSGTSTDTQYFGPGTRLTVL.

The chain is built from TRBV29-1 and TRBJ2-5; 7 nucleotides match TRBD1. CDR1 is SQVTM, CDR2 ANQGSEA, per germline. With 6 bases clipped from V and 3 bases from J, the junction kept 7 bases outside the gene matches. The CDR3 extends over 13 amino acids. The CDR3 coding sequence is TGCAGCGTACCGGGACAGCTTAAAGAGACCCAGTACTTC. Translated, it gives CSVPGQLKETQYF. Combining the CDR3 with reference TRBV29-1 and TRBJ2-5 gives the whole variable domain SAVISQKPSRDICQRGTSLTIQCQVDSQVTMMFWYRQQPGQSLTLIATANQGSEATYESGFVIDKFPISRPNLTFSTLTVSNMSPEDSSIYLCSVPGQLKETQYFGPGTRLLVL.

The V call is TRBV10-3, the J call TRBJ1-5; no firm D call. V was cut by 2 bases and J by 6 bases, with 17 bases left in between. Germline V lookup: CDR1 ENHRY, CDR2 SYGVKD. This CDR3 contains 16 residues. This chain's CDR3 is CAISEVAGHMGQPQHF. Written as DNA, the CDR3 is TGTGCCATCAGTGAGGTTGCTGGGCATATGGGTCAGCCCCAGCATTTT.

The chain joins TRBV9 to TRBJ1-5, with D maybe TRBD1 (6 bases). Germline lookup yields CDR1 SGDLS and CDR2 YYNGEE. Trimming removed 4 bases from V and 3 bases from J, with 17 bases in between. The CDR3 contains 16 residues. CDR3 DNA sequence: TGTGCCAGCAGCCCAGAGCCAGGGGCGGTCAATCAGCCCCAGCATTTT. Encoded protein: CASSPEPGAVNQPQHF. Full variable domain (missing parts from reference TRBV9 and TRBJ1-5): DSGVTQTPKHLITATGQRVTLRCSPRSGDLSVYWYQQSLDQGLQFLIQYYNGEERAKGNILERFSAQQFPDLHSELNLSSLELGDSALYFCASSPEPGAVNQPQHFGDGTRLSIL.

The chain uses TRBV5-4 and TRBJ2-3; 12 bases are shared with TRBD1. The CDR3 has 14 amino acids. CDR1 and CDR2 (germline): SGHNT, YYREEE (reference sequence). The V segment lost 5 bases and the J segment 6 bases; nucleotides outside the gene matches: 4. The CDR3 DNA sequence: TGTGCCAGCAGACGGGACAGGGGGCTCGATACGCAGTATTTT. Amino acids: CASRRDRGLDTQYF.

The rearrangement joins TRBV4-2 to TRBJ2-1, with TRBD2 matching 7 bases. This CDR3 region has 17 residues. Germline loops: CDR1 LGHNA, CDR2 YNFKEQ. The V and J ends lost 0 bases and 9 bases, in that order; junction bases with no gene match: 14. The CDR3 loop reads CASSQDTLGPQRGEQFF. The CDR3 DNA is TGTGCCAGCAGCCAAGATACCCTAGGTCCCCAGCGGGGTGAGCAGTTCTTC.

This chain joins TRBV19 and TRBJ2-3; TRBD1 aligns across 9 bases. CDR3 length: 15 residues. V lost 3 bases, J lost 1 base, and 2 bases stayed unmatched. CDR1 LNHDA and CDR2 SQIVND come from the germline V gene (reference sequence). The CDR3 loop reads CASSIRTGGTDTQYF. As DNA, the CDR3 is TGTGCCAGTAGTATTAGGACAGGGGGCACAGATACGCAGTATTTT.

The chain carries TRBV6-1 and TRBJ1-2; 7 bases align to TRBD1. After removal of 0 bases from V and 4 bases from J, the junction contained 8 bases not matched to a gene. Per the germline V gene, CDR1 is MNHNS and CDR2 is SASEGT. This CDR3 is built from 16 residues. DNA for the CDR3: TGTGCCAGCAGTGAAGCAGCCGGGACAGCGGCCTATGGCTACACCTTC. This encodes CASSEAAGTAAYGYTF.

The CDR3 reads CASSEPAGGYNEQFF. The CDR3, as DNA: TGCGCCAGCAGTGAACCGGCGGGAGGGTACAATGAGCAGTTCTTC. V and J are TRBV10-2 and TRBJ2-1; the match to TRBD2 covers 9 bases. The CDR3 covers 15 residues. V was pared by 3 bases and J by 4 bases, with 4 bases of the junction left unmatched. Germline CDR1 WSHSY, CDR2 SAAADI.

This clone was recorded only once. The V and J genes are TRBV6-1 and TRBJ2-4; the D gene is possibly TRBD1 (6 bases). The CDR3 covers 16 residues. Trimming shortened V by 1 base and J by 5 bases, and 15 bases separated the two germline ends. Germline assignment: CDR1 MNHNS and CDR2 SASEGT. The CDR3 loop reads CASSEEVGGMENIQYF. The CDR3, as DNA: TGTGCCAGCAGTGAAGAGGTAGGGGGTATGGAAAACATTCAGTACTTC.

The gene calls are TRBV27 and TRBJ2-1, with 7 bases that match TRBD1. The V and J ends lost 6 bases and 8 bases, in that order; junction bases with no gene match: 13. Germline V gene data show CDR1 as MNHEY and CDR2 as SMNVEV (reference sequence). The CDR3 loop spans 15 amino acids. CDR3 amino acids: CASRRPGQGEDEQFF. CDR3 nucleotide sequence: TGTGCCAGCAGGAGACCGGGGCAGGGGGAAGATGAGCAGTTCTTC.

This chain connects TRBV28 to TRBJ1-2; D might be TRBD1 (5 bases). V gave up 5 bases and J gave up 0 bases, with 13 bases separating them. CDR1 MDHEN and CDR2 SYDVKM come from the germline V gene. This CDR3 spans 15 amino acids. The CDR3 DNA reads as TGTGCCAGCAGTACTTCTCCAGGGACTAACTATGGCTACACCTTC. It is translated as CASSTSPGTNYGYTF.

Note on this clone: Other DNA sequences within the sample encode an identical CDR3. CDR3 region: CASRRQEGNQPQHF. The CDR3 DNA reads TGTGCCAGCAGGCGACAGGAGGGCAATCAGCCCCAGCATTTT. The rearrangement uses TRBV6-6 and TRBJ1-5, with a weak D call TRBD1 (6 bases). Germline V gene lookup returns CDR1 MNHNY and CDR2 SVGAGI (reference sequence). Trimming shortened V by 6 bases and J by 2 bases, and 11 bases separated the two germline ends. The CDR3 runs to 14 residues.

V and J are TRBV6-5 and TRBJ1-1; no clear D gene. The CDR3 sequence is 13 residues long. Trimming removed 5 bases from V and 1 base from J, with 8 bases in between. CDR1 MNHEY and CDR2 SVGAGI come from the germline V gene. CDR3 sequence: CASSITQNTEAFF. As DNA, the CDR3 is TGTGCCAGCAGTATTACACAGAACACTGAAGCTTTCTTT.

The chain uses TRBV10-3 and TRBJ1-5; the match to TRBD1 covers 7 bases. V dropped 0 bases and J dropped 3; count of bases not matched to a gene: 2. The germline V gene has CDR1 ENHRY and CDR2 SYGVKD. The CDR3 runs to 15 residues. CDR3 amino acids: CAISESTGSNQPQHF. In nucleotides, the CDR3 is TGTGCCATCAGTGAGTCGACAGGGTCCAATCAGCCCCAGCATTTT.